One and the same sample provided the 18 T cell receptor beta chains below, sequenced in a study of graft-versus-host responses after intestinal transplantation. The assay was immunoSEQ multiplex PCR, and TCRdb's table has in-frame clones only and misses some. Seen here are tens of thousands of clones, roughly 92% observed once, and the top ten hold 6.5% to 8.5%. The material was bone marrow, obtained 700 to 850 days after intestinal transplantation. The receptors derive from a human patient who received an intestinal transplant, so some T cells may come from the graft donor.

The gene calls are TRBV6-1 and TRBJ1-2; no clear D gene. The germline CDR1 and CDR2 sequences are MNHNS and SASEGT. The CDR3 totals 13 residues. The V gene lost 6 bases and the J gene lost 5 bases, with 13 bases spanning the gap. The CDR3 reads CASRPTEDYGYTF. CDR3 coding DNA: TGTGCCAGCAGACCAACAGAGGATTATGGCTACACCTTC.

The rearrangement links TRBV5-1 to TRBJ1-2, with unresolved D. Germline CDR1 and CDR2: SGHRS and YFSETQ. The CDR3 runs to 14 residues. Trimming shortened V by 4 bases and J by 2 bases, and 12 bases separated the two germline ends. CDR3 amino acids: CASSGPRENYGYTF. As DNA, the CDR3 is TGCGCCAGCAGCGGCCCACGGGAGAACTATGGCTACACCTTC.

This chain links TRBV18 with TRBJ1-1; D may be TRBD1 (5 bases). The CDR3 is 14 amino acids. The V gene's germline CDR1 is KGHSH and CDR2 LQKENI. The V end lost 5 bases, the J end lost 1 base, and 11 bases lay between the germline ends. This CDR3 reads CASSEDRSNTEAFF. DNA of the CDR3: TGTGCCAGCTCAGAAGACAGATCGAACACTGAAGCTTTCTTT. The entire variable domain, with the rest obtained from reference TRBV18 and TRBJ1-1, is as follows: NAGVMQNPRHLVRRRGQEARLRCSPMKGHSHVYWYRQLPEEGLKFMVYLQKENIIDESGMPKERFSAEFPKEGPSILRIQQVVRGDSAAYFCASSEDRSNTEAFFGQGTRLTVV.

The rearrangement links TRBV18 to TRBJ1-4; the D is unclear. V lost 3 bases and J 8 bases, leaving 25 bases between the germline ends. Germline V gene data show CDR1 as KGHSH and CDR2 as LQKENI. The CDR3 is 18 residues long. The CDR3 nucleotides are TGTGCCAGCTCACCTCAACTTGACGGACCCTGGGCCGAGGAAAAACTGTTTTTT. Encoded protein: CASSPQLDGPWAEEKLFF.

This clone was detected only once. J is TRBJ1-1 and V is TRBV4-1, with D unclear. CDR1 MGHRA and CDR2 YSYEKL come from the germline V gene. This CDR3 has 13 amino acids. Between the trimmed V and J ends, which lost 2 bases and 0 bases, there was a span of 4 bases. The CDR3 sequence: CASSQYLNTEAFF. CDR3 bases: TGCGCCAGCAGCCAATATCTGAACACTGAAGCTTTCTTT.

CDR3 bases: TGTGCCAGCAACCGGCAGGGCCAGAACACCGGGGAGCTGTTTTTT. Translated, it gives CASNRQGQNTGELFF. The chain carries TRBV2 and TRBJ2-2, with a possible D match to TRBD1 (5 bases). CDR1 SNHLY and CDR2 FYNNEI come from the germline V gene. V lost 7 bases and J 1 base, leaving 13 bases between the germline ends. This CDR3 is 15 amino acids long.

The rearrangement joins TRBV19 to TRBJ2-1, with 7 bases fitting TRBD1. Germline lookup yields CDR1 LNHDA and CDR2 SQIVND (reference sequence). This CDR3 contains 15 residues. With V trimmed by 6 bases and J by 2 bases, 7 bases remained unmatched. The chain's CDR3 is CASSITGTAYNEQFF. The CDR3 region has the DNA TGTGCCAGTAGCATCACCGGGACAGCCTACAATGAGCAGTTCTTC. The full variable domain, its missing parts supplied by reference TRBV19 and TRBJ2-1, is DGGITQSPKYLFRKEGQNVTLSCEQNLNHDAMYWYRQDPGQGLRLIYYSQIVNDFQKGDIAEGYSVSREKKESFPLTVTSAQKNPTAFYLCASSITGTAYNEQFFGPGTRLTVL.

There are a few counts of this clone. This sequence joins TRBV2 and TRBJ1-3, with D hard to call. The germline gives CDR1 SNHLY, CDR2 FYNNEI. The CDR3 sequence is 11 residues long. Trimming took 9 bases from V and 2 from J, leaving 5 bases between them. The CDR3 sequence: CARGAGNTIYF. The CDR3, as DNA: TGTGCCAGGGGTGCTGGAAACACCATATATTTT. The complete variable domain, with remaining parts taken from reference TRBV2 and TRBJ1-3, reads EPEVTQTPSHQVTQMGQEVILRCVPISNHLYFYWYRQILGQKVEFLVSFYNNEISEKSEIFDDQFSVERPDGSNFTLKIRSTKLEDSAMYFCARGAGNTIYFGEGSWLTVV.

The V and J genes are TRBV5-1 and TRBJ1-5; D is ambiguous. Trimming took off 1 base at V and 5 bases at J, with 13 bases between the two ends. This CDR3 is built from 15 residues. The germline V gene has CDR1 SGHRS and CDR2 YFSETQ. CDR3 in DNA: TGCGCCAGCAGCTTGACCGGAGCAGGCCATCAGCCCCAGCATTTT. Translated, it gives CASSLTGAGHQPQHF.

DNA of the CDR3: TGTGCCAGCAGTTACTCCCGGGGAAGCAATCAGCCCCAGCATTTT. Translating it yields CASSYSRGSNQPQHF. This sequence joins TRBV6-6 and TRBJ1-5; D is unresolved. The V and J ends lost 0 bases and 1 base respectively, with 7 bases between them. In germline, CDR1 is MNHNY, CDR2 SVGAGI (reference sequence). This CDR3 has 15 amino acids.

The V gene is TRBV7-9, the J gene TRBJ2-7; unclear D gene. The CDR3 consists of 12 residues. Trimming cost V 1 base and J 6 bases, with 7 bases left between them. Looked up from germline, CDR1 is SEHNR and CDR2 is FQNEAQ (reference sequence). The CDR3, as DNA: TGTGCCAGCAGCTTAGGTGTGGGCGAGCAGTACTTC. Translating it yields CASSLGVGEQYF.

The chain joins TRBV27 to TRBJ2-5; either TRBD1 or TRBD2 may supply D (7 bases each). The better agreement between TRBJ2-7 and the DNA end casts doubt on the J call. CDR1 and CDR2 from the germline V gene are MNHEY and SMNVEV (reference sequence). This CDR3 has 13 residues. The CDR3 is CASSFSGGVEQYF. The CDR3 DNA is TGTGCCAGCAGTTTCTCAGGGGGGGTCGAGCAGTACTTC.

The chain is built from TRBV6-5 and TRBJ2-7; D gene unclear. With 2 bases removed from V and 6 bases from J, the gap between germline ends came to 8 bases. This CDR3 region has 12 residues. Germline V lookup: CDR1 MNHEY, CDR2 SVGAGI. The CDR3 sequence is CASSYDLSEQYF. The CDR3 DNA sequence: TGTGCCAGCAGTTACGACTTGTCCGAGCAGTACTTC.

This chain connects TRBV4-1 to TRBJ1-5; D is possibly TRBD1 (5 bases). The V end lost 0 bases, the J end lost 7 bases, and 13 bases lay between the germline ends. Germline lookup yields CDR1 MGHRA and CDR2 YSYEKL. This CDR3 contains 15 residues. In DNA, the CDR3 is TGCGCCAGCAGCCAAGAAGGGCAGGGAGGACAGCCCCAGCATTTT. Protein sequence: CASSQEGQGGQPQHF.

The V gene is TRBV2, the J gene TRBJ1-6; no definite D call. CDR3 length: 14 amino acids. Trimming left V 9 bases short and J 7 bases short, with 16 bases between. Looked up from germline, CDR1 is SNHLY and CDR2 is FYNNEI. For the CDR3, the DNA is TGTGCCAGTAGAGACCGGACGGCCAATTCACCCCTCCACTTT. Encoded protein: CASRDRTANSPLHF.

The V gene is TRBV5-6, the J gene TRBJ2-7; D is ambiguous. This CDR3 is 13 amino acids long. Germline V gene sequence: CDR1 SGHDT, CDR2 YYEEEE. V was cut by 0 bases and J by 1 base, with 5 bases left in between. The CDR3 DNA reads TGTGCCAGCAGCTTGGTGGGTTCCTACGAGCAGTACTTC. It specifies CASSLVGSYEQYF.

The CDR3 bases are TGTGCCAGCAGCTCCGACAGGGCTGATGGCTACACCTTC. Its protein product is CASSSDRADGYTF. This sequence joins TRBV4-2 and TRBJ1-2; 7 nucleotides align to TRBD1. The CDR3 length is 13 residues. V lost 5 bases and J lost 6; bases outside the gene matches: 6. Germline-derived CDR1 and CDR2 are LGHNA and YNFKEQ.

This rearrangement joins TRBV7-3 to TRBJ2-1; 9 bases align to TRBD2. CDR1 and CDR2 from the germline V gene are SGHTA and FQGTGA. V trimming: 5 bases; J trimming: 3 bases; junction bases outside the gene matches: 2. The CDR3 covers 14 residues. The CDR3 loop is CASSRAGGYNEQFF. In DNA form, the CDR3 reads TGTGCCAGCAGCCGAGCGGGGGGCTACAATGAGCAGTTCTTC.